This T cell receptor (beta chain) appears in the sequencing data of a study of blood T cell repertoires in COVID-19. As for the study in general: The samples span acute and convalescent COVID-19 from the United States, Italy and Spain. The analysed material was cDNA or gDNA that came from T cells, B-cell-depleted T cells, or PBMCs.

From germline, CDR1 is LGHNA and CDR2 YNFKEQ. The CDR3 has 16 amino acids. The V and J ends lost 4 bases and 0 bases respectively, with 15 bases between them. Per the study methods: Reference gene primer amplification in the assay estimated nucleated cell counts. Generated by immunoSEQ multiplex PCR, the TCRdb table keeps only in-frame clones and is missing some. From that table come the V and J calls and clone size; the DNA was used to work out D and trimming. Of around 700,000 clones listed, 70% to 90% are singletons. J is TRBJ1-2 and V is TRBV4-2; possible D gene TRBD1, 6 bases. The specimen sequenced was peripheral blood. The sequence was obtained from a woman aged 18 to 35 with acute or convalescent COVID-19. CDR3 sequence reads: CASSPLQGPTNYGYTF. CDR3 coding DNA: TGTGCCAGCAGCCCCCTACAGGGACCAACTAACTATGGCTACACCTTC.